Presented here are 7 T cell receptor beta chains from one specimen sequenced in a study of control samples from healthy donors and cancer patients. This table comes from immunoSEQ multiplex PCR, and its TCRdb copy is limited to in-frame clones, with some not included. This sample has tens of thousands of clones, with about 80% found just once. The sequenced sample consisted of blood. These receptors all come from a man in his fifties or sixties in good health.

The V gene is TRBV7-8, the J gene TRBJ1-2; D is uncertain. Looked up from germline, CDR1 is SGHVS and CDR2 is FQNEAQ. V lost 1 base and J 3 bases, leaving 9 bases between the germline ends. This CDR3 spans 14 amino acids. The CDR3 here is CASSLDGEDYGYTF. The DNA for the CDR3 is TGTGCCAGCAGCTTAGATGGGGAGGACTATGGCTACACCTTC.

The rearrangement joins TRBV19 to TRBJ1-3; weak D call: TRBD1 (6 bases). Between the trimmed V and J ends, which lost 6 bases and 2 bases, there was a span of 17 bases. This CDR3 contains 16 residues. Germline CDR1 LNHDA, CDR2 SQIVND (reference sequence). In nucleotides, the CDR3 is TGTGCCAGTAGCCCACAGGCCCGGGACACTGGAAACACCATATATTTT. Translation: CASSPQARDTGNTIYF.

This chain's CDR3 is CASSGGEQYF. The CDR3 coding sequence is TGTGCCAGCAGCGGGGGCGAGCAGTACTTC. The genes are TRBV7-9 and TRBJ2-7, with D possibly being TRBD1 or TRBD2 (5 bases each). Per germline, CDR1 SEHNR and CDR2 FQNEAQ (reference sequence). Trimming shortened V by 5 bases and J by 6 bases, and 5 bases separated the two germline ends. There are 10 residues in the CDR3.

This chain links TRBV11-3 with TRBJ2-3; perhaps TRBD1 as D (6 bases). The V end lost 2 bases, the J end lost 6 bases, and 12 bases lay between the germline ends. The CDR3 spans 14 residues. Germline V gene lookup returns CDR1 SGHNT and CDR2 YENEEA. The CDR3 protein is CASSLYQGQDTQYF. Written as DNA, the CDR3 is TGTGCCAGCAGCTTATACCAGGGGCAGGATACGCAGTATTTT.

J is TRBJ2-7 and V is TRBV19; D might be TRBD2 (6 bases). Per the germline V gene, CDR1 is LNHDA and CDR2 is SQIVND (reference sequence). The CDR3 extends over 12 amino acids. Trimming left V 7 bases short and J 5 bases short, with 12 bases between. The CDR3 region is CASISRGDEQYF. In DNA form, the CDR3 reads TGTGCCAGTATTTCGCGGGGAGACGAGCAGTACTTC.

Notes on this clone: Additional DNA sequences in this sample encode the identical CDR3. The chain joins TRBV9 to TRBJ1-1; 10 nucleotides match TRBD1. With V trimmed by 7 bases and J by 5 bases, 5 bases remained unmatched. This CDR3 region has 13 residues. The germline gives CDR1 SGDLS, CDR2 YYNGEE. CDR3 DNA sequence: TGTGCCAGCTCCGGGACAGGGGTGACTGAAGCTTTCTTT. This gives the protein CASSGTGVTEAFF.

The chain combines TRBV28 with TRBJ1-1, with D possibly TRBD1 on 6 matching bases. The CDR3 covers 13 residues. Trimming took off 11 bases at V and 2 bases at J, with 15 bases between the two ends. Germline-derived CDR1 and CDR2 are MDHEN and SYDVKM. Here the CDR3 DNA reads TGTGCCGGAAGGGGGGCACTTAACACTGAAGCTTTCTTT. This codes for CAGRGALNTEAFF.